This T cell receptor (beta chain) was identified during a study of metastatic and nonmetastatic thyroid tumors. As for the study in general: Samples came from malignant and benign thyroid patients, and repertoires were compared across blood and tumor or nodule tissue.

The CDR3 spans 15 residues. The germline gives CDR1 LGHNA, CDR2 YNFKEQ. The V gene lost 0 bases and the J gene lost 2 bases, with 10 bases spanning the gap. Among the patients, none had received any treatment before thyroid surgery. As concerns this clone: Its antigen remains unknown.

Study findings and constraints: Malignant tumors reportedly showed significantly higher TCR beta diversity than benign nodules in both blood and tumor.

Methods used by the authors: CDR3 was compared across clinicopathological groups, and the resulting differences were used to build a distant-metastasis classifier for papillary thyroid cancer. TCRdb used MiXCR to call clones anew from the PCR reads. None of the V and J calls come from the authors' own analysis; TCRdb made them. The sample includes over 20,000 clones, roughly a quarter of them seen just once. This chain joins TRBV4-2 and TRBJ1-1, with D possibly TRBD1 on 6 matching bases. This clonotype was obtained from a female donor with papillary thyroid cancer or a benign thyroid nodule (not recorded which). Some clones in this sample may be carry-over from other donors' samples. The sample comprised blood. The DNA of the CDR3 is TGTGCCAGCAGCCAAGATCCGGACAGCAACACTGAAGCTTTCTTT. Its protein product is CASSQDPDSNTEAFF.